Listed below are T cell receptor beta chains from one sample, sequenced in a study of OX40 agonist ivuxolimab in advanced cancers. Sequenced by immunoSEQ multiplex PCR; TCRdb stores in-frame clones only, minus some. The table records more than 12,000 clones, under 95% of them present only once. Here the sequenced sample was CD4+ or CD8+ T cells sorted from blood, taken in a trial of the OX40 agonist ivuxolimab. The receptors shown here come from an adult with an advanced solid tumor such as melanoma, head and neck, liver or kidney cancer. The CDR3 runs from the conserved cysteine through the conserved F or W. D genes are given only for firm matches. Expanded clones are given a class, and other clones once, few, many or no size at all.

j_call,cdr3_length,clone_size,d_call,v_call,cdr3_nt,cdr3_aa
TRBJ1-1,14,NA,NA,TRBV9,TGTGCCAGCAGCGCTACTGGTAGGAACACTGAAGCTTTCTTT,CASSATGRNTEAFF
TRBJ2-7,14,NA,TRBD1,TRBV6-5,TGTGCCAGCAGCTACACAGGGGGCGCCTACGAGCAGTACTTC,CASSYTGGAYEQYF
TRBJ2-1,17,NA,TRBD2,TRBV7-6,TGTGCCAGCAGCCGGACTAGCGCGGCGCACTCCTACAATGAGCAGTTCTTC,CASSRTSAAHSYNEQFF
TRBJ1-2,13,once,TRBD1,TRBV28,TGTGCCAGCAGTTCCCAGGGGGCCTGGGGCTACACCTTC,CASSSQGAWGYTF
TRBJ2-6,18,NA,TRBD1,TRBV28,TGTGCCAGCAGTCCATCAGGCATACAGGGGATGTGGGCCAACGTCCTGACTTTC,CASSPSGIQGMWANVLTF
TRBJ1-5,12,NA,NA,TRBV25-1,TGCGCCAGCAGCCTCGGGAACCAGGCCCAGCATTTT,CASSLGNQAQHF
TRBJ2-7,16,NA,TRBD1,TRBV5-6,TGTGCCAGCAGCTTGGGGCAGGGGGCCGCCTCCTACGAGCAGTACTTC,CASSLGQGAASYEQYF
TRBJ2-2,15,NA,NA,TRBV5-4,TGTGCCAGCAGCTTGGAGGGGGGCCGCACCGGGGAGCTGTTTTTT,CASSLEGGRTGELFF
TRBJ2-3,17,NA,TRBD2,TRBV28,TGTGCCAGCAGTCCACTAGCGGGGGGGGATAGCACAGATACGCAGTATTTT,CASSPLAGGDSTDTQYF
TRBJ2-5,14,NA,NA,TRBV28,TGTGGCGTCTCGTCCAGGGAGAGCCAAGAGACCCAGTACTTC,CGVSSRESQETQYF
TRBJ1-1,13,NA,NA,TRBV5-1,TGCGCCAGCAGCTTGGGTCTGAACACTGAAGCTTTCTTT,CASSLGLNTEAFF
TRBJ2-3,16,NA,TRBD2,TRBV11-3,TGTGCCAGCAGCTTAGGACTAGCGGGGGTCACAGATACGCAGTATTTT,CASSLGLAGVTDTQYF
TRBJ1-2,13,NA,TRBD1,TRBV29-1,TGCAGCGCCGGGACAGGTGGTAACTATGGCTACACCTTC,CSAGTGGNYGYTF
TRBJ2-2,13,NA,TRBD1,TRBV19,TGTGCCAGTAGTATGGGACAGTACGGGGAGCTGTTTTTT,CASSMGQYGELFF
TRBJ2-7,13,once,NA,TRBV6-5,TGTGCCAGCAGTTTCCAGGAGACCTACGAGCAGTACTTC,CASSFQETYEQYF
TRBJ2-7,16,NA,NA,TRBV10-2,TGCGCCAGCAGCGTCACAGGGTCCCCGGACTCCTACGAGCAGTACTTC,CASSVTGSPDSYEQYF
TRBJ2-3,14,NA,NA,TRBV19,TGTGCCATTGAGGGGGGTCCCCGGGGAGATACGCAGTATTTT,CAIEGGPRGDTQYF
TRBJ2-7,15,NA,TRBD1,TRBV9,TGTGCCAGCAGCCCTACAGGGGTTTTGTCCTACGAGCAGTACTTC,CASSPTGVLSYEQYF